The sequence of this T cell receptor (beta chain) was determined in a study of OX40 agonist ivuxolimab in advanced cancers. The overall study: In this trial design, patients received ivuxolimab intravenously at 0.01 to 10 mg/kg every 2 weeks. The mean age was around 56 years, ranging from about 20 to 85, with more than 70% of participants male. Two cutaneous melanoma patients and one hepatocellular carcinoma patient, three in all, had partial responses.

Only in-frame clones appear in the TCRdb table, and some are missing; sequencing was by immunoSEQ multiplex PCR. The sample consists of about 86,000 clones, roughly nine tenths of them appearing once. Germline-derived CDR1 and CDR2 are MDHEN and SYDVKM. With V trimmed by 5 bases and J by 11 bases, 2 bases remained unmatched. The CDR3 is 11 residues long. With regard to this clone: Its antigen is still unknown.

The study's findings and limits: Clones of CD4+ and CD8+ blood T cells grew by week 6 at doses of 0.1 to 3.0 mg/kg.

This sequence originates from an adult with an advanced solid tumor such as melanoma, head and neck, liver or kidney cancer. The chain couples TRBV28 to TRBJ1-5; the match to TRBD1 covers 8 bases. Sequencing used CD4+ or CD8+ T cells sorted from blood, obtained in a trial of the OX40 agonist ivuxolimab. CDR3 nucleotide sequence: TGTGCCAGCAGTGCGGACAGGGCCCAGCATTTT. It encodes CASSADRAQHF.